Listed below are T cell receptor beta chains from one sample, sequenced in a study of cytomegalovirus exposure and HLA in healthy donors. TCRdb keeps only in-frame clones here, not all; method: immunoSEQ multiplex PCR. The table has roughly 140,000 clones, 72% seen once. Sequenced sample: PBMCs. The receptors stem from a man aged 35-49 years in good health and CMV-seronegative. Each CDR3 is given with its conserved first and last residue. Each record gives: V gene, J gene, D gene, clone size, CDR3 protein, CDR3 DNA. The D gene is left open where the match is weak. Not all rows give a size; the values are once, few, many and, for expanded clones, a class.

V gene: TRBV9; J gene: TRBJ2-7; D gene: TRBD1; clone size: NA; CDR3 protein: CASSVSGGHLSYEQYF; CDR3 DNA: TGTGCCAGCAGCGTATCAGGGGGCCACCTTTCCTACGAGCAGTACTTC
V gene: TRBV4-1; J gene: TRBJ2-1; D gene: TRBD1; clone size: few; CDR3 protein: CASSQTRGHSYNEQFF; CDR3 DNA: TGCGCCAGCAGCCAAACGAGGGGGCACTCCTACAATGAGCAGTTCTTC
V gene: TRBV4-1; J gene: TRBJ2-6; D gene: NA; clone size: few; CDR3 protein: CASSLYLVVITAGANVLTF; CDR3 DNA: TGCGCCAGCAGCCTTTATCTCGTCGTTATTACGGCTGGGGCCAACGTCCTGACTTTC
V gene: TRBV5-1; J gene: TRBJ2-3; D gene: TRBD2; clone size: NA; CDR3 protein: CASSLAQSGGVQVHTQYF; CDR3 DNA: TGCGCCAGCAGCTTGGCCCAGAGCGGGGGGGTTCAGGTCCATACGCAGTATTTT
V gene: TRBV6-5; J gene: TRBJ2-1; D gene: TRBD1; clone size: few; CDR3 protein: CASSYLRDSLVF; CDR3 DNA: TGTGCCAGCAGTTACCTCCGGGACAGTCTCGTCTTC
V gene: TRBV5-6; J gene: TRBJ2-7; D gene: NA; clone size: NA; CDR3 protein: CASSLRDYEQYF; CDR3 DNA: TGTGCCAGCAGCTTGAGAGACTACGAGCAGTACTTC
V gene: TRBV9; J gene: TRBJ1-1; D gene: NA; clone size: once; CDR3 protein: CASSVGHNTEAFF; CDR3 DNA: TGTGCCAGCAGCGTAGGACACAACACTGAAGCTTTCTTT
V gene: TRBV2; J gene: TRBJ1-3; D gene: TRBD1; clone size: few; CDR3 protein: CAGRTGAYSGNTIYF; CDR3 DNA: TGTGCCGGTAGGACAGGGGCCTACTCTGGAAACACCATATATTTT
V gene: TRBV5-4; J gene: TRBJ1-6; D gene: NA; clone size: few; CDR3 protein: CASSTGTKRNDYNSPLHF; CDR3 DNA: TGTGCCAGCAGCACCGGGACAAAGAGGAATGACTATAATTCACCCCTCCACTTT
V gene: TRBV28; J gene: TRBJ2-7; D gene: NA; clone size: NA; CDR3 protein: CASRGVYEQYF; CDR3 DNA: TGTGCCAGCAGGGGAGTCTACGAGCAGTACTTC
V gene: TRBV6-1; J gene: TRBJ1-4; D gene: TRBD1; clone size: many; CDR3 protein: CASSESEGAGEKLFF; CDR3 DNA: TGTGCCAGCAGTGAAAGCGAGGGGGCTGGAGAAAAACTGTTTTTT
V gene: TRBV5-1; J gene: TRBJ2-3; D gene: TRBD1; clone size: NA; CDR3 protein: CASSLVGTDESDTQYF; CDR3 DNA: TGCGCCAGCAGCTTGGTGGGGACAGATGAATCAGATACGCAGTATTTT
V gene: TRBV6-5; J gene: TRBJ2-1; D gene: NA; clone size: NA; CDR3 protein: CASSSFSNKQFF; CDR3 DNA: TGTGCCAGCAGTTCGTTCAGTAACAAGCAGTTCTTC
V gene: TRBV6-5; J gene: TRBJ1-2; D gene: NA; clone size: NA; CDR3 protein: CASSWGQNYGYTF; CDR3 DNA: TGTGCCAGCAGCTGGGGACAAAACTATGGCTACACCTTC
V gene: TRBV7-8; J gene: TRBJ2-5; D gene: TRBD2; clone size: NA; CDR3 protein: CASSPRTSSQETQYF; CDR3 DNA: TGTGCCAGCAGCCCCCGGACTAGCTCGCAAGAGACCCAGTACTTC
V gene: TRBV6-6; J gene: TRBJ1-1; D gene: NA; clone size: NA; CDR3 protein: CASSYSTDNTEAFF; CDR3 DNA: TGTGCCAGCAGTTACTCGACAGATAACACTGAAGCTTTCTTT
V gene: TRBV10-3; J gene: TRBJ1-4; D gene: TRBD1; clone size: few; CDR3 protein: CAISEASTGGLNEKLFF; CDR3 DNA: TGTGCCATCAGTGAGGCTTCAACAGGGGGCCTTAATGAAAAACTGTTTTTT
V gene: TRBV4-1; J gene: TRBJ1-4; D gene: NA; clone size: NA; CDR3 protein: CASSSESGTWREKLFF; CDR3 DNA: TGCGCCAGCAGCTCAGAATCGGGGACATGGCGTGAAAAACTGTTTTTT
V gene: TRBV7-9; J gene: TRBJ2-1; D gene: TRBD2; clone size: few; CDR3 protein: CASSLYPRGRDGEQFF; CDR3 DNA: TGTGCCAGCAGCTTATATCCCCGCGGGAGGGACGGTGAGCAGTTCTTC
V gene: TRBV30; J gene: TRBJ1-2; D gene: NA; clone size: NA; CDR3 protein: CAWTPGGEGYGYTF; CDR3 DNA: TGTGCCTGGACCCCTGGTGGGGAGGGCTATGGCTACACCTTC
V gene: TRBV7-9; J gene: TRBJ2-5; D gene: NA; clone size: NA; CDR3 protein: CASSLGRSLTEETQYF; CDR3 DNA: TGTGCCAGCAGCTTAGGCCGTTCCCTAACCGAAGAGACCCAGTACTTC
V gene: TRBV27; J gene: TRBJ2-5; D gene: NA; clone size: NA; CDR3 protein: CASSPMRGFETQYF; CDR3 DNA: TGTGCCAGCAGTCCTATGCGGGGTTTTGAGACCCAGTACTTC
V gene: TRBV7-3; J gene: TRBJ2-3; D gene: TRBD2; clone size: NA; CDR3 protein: CASSLDRSGGFSTDTQYF; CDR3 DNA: TGTGCCAGCAGCTTAGATCGGAGCGGGGGGTTTTCAACAGATACGCAGTATTTT
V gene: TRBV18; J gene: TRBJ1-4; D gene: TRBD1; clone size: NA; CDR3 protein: CASSPQGTGEKLFF; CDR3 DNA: TGTGCCAGCTCACCACAAGGGACAGGGGAAAAACTGTTTTTT
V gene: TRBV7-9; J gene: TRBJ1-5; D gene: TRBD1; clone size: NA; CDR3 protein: CASSSGQISNQPQHF; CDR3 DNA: TGTGCCAGCAGCTCGGGACAGATTAGCAATCAGCCCCAGCATTTT
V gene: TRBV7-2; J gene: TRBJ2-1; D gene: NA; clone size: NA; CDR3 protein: CASSLAGVDYNEQFF; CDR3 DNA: TGTGCCAGCAGCTTAGCGGGAGTCGACTACAATGAGCAGTTCTTC
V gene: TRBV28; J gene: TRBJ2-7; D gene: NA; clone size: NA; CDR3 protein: CASRSGQSYEQYF; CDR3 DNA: TGTGCCAGCAGATCGGGACAAAGCTACGAGCAGTACTTC
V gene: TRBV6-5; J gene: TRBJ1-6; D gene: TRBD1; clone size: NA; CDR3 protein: CASSLGQPSNSPLHF; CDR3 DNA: TGTGCCAGCAGTTTGGGACAGCCCTCGAATTCACCCCTCCACTTT
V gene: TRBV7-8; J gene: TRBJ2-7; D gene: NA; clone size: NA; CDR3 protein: CASIPDRSSSYEQYF; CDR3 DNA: TGTGCCAGCATCCCTGACAGGTCGAGCTCCTACGAGCAGTACTTC
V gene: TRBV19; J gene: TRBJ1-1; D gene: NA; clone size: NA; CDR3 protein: CASSTRTLNTEAFF; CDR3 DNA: TGTGCCAGTAGTACACGGACACTGAACACTGAAGCTTTCTTT